Below, one TCR beta chain is given with its context. Its antigen is not identified. A read error may account for a junction end that differs from germline. The sample originates from a study of T cell repertoires in cytomegalovirus infection. Study context: CMV infection together with matching HLA type was indicated by public TCR beta signatures.

The germline gives CDR1 MNHNS, CDR2 SASEGT. The CDR3 is 10 residues long. TCRdb reprocessed the reads via MiXCR and lists one record per CDR3 protein. This sample has some 120,000 distinct CDR3 sequences, with around 32% found just once. The chain recombines TRBV6-1 with TRBJ2-3; 10 bases are a match to TRBD1. The clonotype comes from a human donor in good health (CMV status not recorded). Some clones in this sample may be carry-over from other donors' samples. Specimen: CD8+ T cells from cultured PBMCs, collected from culture after CMV antigen stimulation. The CDR3 region is CGTGADTQYF. The CDR3 nucleotides are TGCGGGACAGGGGCAGATACGCAGTATTTT.